This TCR beta chain was recorded in a study of blood T cell repertoires in COVID-19. Study background: The United States, Italy and Spain were the sources of the acute and convalescent COVID-19 samples. Sources were T cells, B-cell-depleted T cells, or PBMCs; the material itself was cDNA or gDNA.

Methods used by the authors: Amplifying reference gene primers gave estimates of nucleated cell counts. The table came from immunoSEQ multiplex PCR; TCRdb's copy has only in-frame clones and leaves some out. V and J calls and clone size are given by that table; D and trimming were obtained from the DNA. The table shows approximately 140,000 clones, with 85% to 90% occurring only once. The CDR3 extends over 15 amino acids. V shed 2 bases and J shed 0 bases, with 9 bases lying between them. In germline, CDR1 is SGHTA, CDR2 FQGTGA. The TCR sequence derives from a woman aged 60-75 years with acute or convalescent COVID-19. The chain uses TRBV7-3 and TRBJ2-3, with D maybe TRBD2 (5 bases). Input material: peripheral blood. CDR3 protein: CASSLGGASTDTQYF. The CDR3 DNA reads TGTGCCAGCAGCTTAGGAGGAGCTAGCACAGATACGCAGTATTTT. The full variable domain, rest sourced from reference TRBV7-3 and TRBJ2-3, is GAGVSQTPSNKVTEKGKYVELRCDPISGHTALYWYRQSLGQGPEFLIYFQGTGAADDSGLPNDRFFAVRPEGSVSTLKIQRTERGDSAVYLCASSLGGASTDTQYFGPGTRLTVL.